The following is a T cell receptor beta chain sequence with its context. Its antigen is as yet unknown. These data are taken from a study of brain T cells in children with intractable seizures. Study-wide findings and caveats: Absence of clones before surgery may stem from lower sequencing depth.

Measured with immunoSEQ multiplex PCR; TCRdb has only the in-frame clones, and not every one. The sample has about 340,000 clones, roughly 93% seen once. Per the germline V gene, CDR1 is PRHDT and CDR2 is FYEKMQ (reference sequence). The CDR3 has 17 residues. Trimming removed 1 base from V and 2 bases from J, with 16 bases in between. Time point noted: blood from clinic visit 5 months post-surgery; TSC patient then seizure free. Pre-surgery treatment included at least one anti-epileptic drug. This receptor was obtained from a boy younger than two with tuberous sclerosis and intractable seizures. The specimen comprised peripheral blood, sampled less than 6 months after surgery. The rearrangement links TRBV13 to TRBJ2-3; the D gene is possibly TRBD1 (5 bases). CDR3 residues: CASSLAGLVLATDTQYF. As DNA, the CDR3 is TGTGCCAGCAGCTTAGCAGGGCTAGTCTTAGCCACAGATACGCAGTATTTT.